This T cell receptor (beta chain) was retrieved from a study of blood T cells in healthy people across ages. Next came a second PCR, run for about 6 to 11 cycles, which used a sample-barcoded 5' primer along with a J-beta primer mix. TCRdb itself ran the 5' RACE reads through MiXCR, one entry per CDR3 protein. The sample yields about 1.8 million distinct CDR3 sequences, around 48% seen once. Aged roughly 6 to 90, donors were systemically healthy Caucasians from Russia. In this sample, this clonotype turned up a few times. Its antigen is still unknown. Study findings and constraints: Both higher diversity and more naive CD4+ cells marked long-lived donors when set against aged donors.

Germline V lookup: CDR1 MNHEY, CDR2 SVGEGT. Between the trimmed V and J ends, which lost 5 bases and 5 bases, there was a span of 8 bases. The CDR3 totals 12 residues. This receptor was identified in a woman in her thirties or forties in good health. The specimen sequenced was blood. V gene TRBV6-2 or TRBV6-3 combines with J gene TRBJ2-3, with D perhaps TRBD1 (5 bases). CDR3 protein: CASSQQVDTQYF. The CDR3 nucleotides read TGTGCCAGCAGTCAACAGGTAGATACGCAGTATTTT.